This T cell receptor (beta chain) was sequenced during a study of blood T cell repertoires in COVID-19. Deletions cut 0 bases from V and 1 base from J, with 13 bases between. The CDR3 consists of 16 residues. CDR1 SGHRS and CDR2 YFSETQ come from the germline V gene. Those enrolled, adults aged roughly 18 to 89 years, came from about two dozen US areas. How the authors handled the data: For nucleated cells, counts were estimated from reference gene primer amplification. Produced via immunoSEQ multiplex PCR; TCRdb's table is partial and in-frame only. From that table come the V and J calls and clone size; the DNA was used to work out D and trimming. The sample gives 150,000 to 200,000 clones, roughly 80% of which show up once; roughly 17% is in the top ten.

The chain has TRBV5-1 and TRBJ2-5; TRBD2 is a possible D gene (5 bases). The sample was PBMCs or T cells enriched from blood (not recorded which). The source of this sequence is a woman aged 45-60 years who had recovered from COVID-19. The CDR3 DNA reads TGCGCCAGCAGCTTGGGATTGAGACGGGGCCAAGAGACCCAGTACTTC. Protein sequence: CASSLGLRRGQETQYF.